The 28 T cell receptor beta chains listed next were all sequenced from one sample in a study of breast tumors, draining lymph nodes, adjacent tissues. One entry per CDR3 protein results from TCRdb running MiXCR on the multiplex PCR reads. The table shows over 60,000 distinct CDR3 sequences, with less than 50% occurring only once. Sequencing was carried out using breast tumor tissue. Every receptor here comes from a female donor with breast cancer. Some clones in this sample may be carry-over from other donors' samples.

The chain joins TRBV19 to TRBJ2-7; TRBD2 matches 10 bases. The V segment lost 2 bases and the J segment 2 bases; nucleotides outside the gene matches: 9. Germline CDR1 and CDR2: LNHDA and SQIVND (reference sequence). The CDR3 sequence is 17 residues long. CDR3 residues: CASSITGLAASPYEQYF. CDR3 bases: TGTGCCAGTAGTATAACCGGACTAGCGGCATCTCCCTACGAGCAGTACTTC.

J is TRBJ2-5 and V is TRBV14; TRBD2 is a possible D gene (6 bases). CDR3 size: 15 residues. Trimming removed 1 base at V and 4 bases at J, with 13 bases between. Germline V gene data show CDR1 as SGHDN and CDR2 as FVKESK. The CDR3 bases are TGTGCCAGCAGCCAAGGTTATGGGGGAGGAGAGACCCAGTACTTC. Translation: CASSQGYGGGETQYF.

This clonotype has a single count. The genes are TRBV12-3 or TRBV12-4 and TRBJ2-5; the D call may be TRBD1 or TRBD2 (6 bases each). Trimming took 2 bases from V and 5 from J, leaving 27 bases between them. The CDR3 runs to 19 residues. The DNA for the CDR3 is TGTGCCAGCAGTTTAAGTAAGGGGGTTGGCAGGAGGGTTGGGGAGACCCAGTACTTC. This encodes CASSLSKGVGRRVGETQYF.

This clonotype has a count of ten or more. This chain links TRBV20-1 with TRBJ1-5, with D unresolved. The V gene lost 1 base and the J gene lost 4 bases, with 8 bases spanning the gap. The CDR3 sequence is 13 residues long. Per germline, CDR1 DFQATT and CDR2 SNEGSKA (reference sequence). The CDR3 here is CSARVAGNQPQHF. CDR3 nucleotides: TGCAGTGCTAGAGTCGCCGGGAATCAGCCCCAGCATTTT.

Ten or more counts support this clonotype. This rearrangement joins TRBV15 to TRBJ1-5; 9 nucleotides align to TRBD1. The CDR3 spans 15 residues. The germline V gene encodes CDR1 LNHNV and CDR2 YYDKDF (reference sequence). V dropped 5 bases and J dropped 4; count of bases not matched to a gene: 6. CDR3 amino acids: CATSRRQGGNQPQHF. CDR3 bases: TGTGCCACCAGCCGCAGACAGGGGGGAAATCAGCCCCAGCATTTT.

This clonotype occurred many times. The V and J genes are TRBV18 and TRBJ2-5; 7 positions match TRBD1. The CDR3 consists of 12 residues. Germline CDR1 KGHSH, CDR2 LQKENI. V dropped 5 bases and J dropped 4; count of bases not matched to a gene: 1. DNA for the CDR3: TGTGCCAGCTCATACAGGGGAGAGACCCAGTACTTC. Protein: CASSYRGETQYF.

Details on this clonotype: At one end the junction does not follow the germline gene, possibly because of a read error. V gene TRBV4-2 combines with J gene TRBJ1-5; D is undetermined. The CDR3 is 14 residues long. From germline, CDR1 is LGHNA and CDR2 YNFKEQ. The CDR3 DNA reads TGTGTCAGCAGCCAAGTAATCAGCAATCAGCCCCGGCATTTT. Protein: CVSSQVISNQPRHF.

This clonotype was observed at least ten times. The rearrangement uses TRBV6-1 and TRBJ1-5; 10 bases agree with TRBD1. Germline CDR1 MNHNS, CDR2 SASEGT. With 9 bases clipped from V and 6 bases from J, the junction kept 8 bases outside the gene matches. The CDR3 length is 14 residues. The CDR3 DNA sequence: TGTGCCAGTTCGGGACAGGGGCAATTTCAGCCCCAGCATTTT. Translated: CASSGQGQFQPQHF.

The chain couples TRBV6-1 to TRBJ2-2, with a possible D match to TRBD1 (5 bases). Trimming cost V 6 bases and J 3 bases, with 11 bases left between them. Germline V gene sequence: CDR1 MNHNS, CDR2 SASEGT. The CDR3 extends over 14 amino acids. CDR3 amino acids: CASRGQVYTGELFF. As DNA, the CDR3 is TGTGCCAGCAGGGGGCAGGTGTACACCGGGGAGCTGTTTTTT.

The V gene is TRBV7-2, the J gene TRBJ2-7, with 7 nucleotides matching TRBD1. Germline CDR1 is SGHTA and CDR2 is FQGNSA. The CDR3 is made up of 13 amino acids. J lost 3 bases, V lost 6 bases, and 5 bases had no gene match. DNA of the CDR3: TGTACCAGCAGTAGACAGGGCCGCTACGAGCAGTACTTC. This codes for CTSSRQGRYEQYF.

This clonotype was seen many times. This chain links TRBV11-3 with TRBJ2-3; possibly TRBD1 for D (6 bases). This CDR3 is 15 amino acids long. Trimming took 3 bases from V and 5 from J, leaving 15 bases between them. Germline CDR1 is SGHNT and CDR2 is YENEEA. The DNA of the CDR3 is TGTGCCAGCAGCTTCGACCAGGGGCCTAAAGATACGCAGTATTTT. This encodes CASSFDQGPKDTQYF.

The CDR3 reads CASSLTRGRLNTEAFF. CDR3 sequence (DNA): TGTGCCAGCAGTCTTACTCGAGGACGGCTGAACACTGAAGCTTTCTTT. The chain couples TRBV28 to TRBJ1-1; the D is unclear. Germline V CDR1 and CDR2: MDHEN, SYDVKM. The V end lost 5 bases, the J end lost 0 bases, and 16 bases lay between the germline ends. This CDR3 spans 16 amino acids.

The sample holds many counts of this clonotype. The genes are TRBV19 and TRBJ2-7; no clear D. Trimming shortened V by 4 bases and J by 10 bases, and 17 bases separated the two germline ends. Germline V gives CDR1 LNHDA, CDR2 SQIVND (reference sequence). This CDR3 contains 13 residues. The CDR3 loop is CASSSARQTLQYF. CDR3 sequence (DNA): TGTGCCAGTAGTAGCGCCCGACAAACTTTACAGTACTTC.

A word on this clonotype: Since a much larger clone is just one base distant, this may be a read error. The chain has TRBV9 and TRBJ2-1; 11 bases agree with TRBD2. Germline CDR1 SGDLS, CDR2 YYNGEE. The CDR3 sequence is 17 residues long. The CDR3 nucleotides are TGTGCCAGCAGCCCGCGGACTAGCGGGTTCTCCTGCAATGAGCAGTTCTTC. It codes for CASSPRTSGFSCNEQFF.

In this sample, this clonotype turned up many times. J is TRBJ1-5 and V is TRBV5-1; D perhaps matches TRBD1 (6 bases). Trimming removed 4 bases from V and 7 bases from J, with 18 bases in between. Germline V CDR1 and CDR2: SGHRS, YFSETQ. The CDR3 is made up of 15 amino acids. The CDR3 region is CASSLKTGKDQPQHF. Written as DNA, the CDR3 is TGCGCCAGCAGCCTCAAAACAGGGAAGGACCAGCCCCAGCATTTT.

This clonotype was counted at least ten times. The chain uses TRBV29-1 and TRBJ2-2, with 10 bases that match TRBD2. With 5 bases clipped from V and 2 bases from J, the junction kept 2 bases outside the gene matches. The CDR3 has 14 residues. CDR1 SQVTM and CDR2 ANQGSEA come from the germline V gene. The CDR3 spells CSVTSGVNTGELFF. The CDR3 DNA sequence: TGCAGCGTTACTAGCGGGGTCAACACCGGGGAGCTGTTTTTT.

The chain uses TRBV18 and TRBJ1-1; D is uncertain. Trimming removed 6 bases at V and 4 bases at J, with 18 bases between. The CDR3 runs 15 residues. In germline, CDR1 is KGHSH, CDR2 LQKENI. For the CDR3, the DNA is TGTGCCAGCTCTCAAGCTTTTCCCGGCCTCACTGAAGCTTTCTTT. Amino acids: CASSQAFPGLTEAFF.

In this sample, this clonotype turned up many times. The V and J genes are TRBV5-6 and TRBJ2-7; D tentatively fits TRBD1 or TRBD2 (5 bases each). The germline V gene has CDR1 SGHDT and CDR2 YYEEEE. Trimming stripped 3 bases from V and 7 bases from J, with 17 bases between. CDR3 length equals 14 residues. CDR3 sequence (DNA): TGTGCCAGCAGCTGGGGACGCCACCCAGGGGAGCAGTACTTC. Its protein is CASSWGRHPGEQYF.

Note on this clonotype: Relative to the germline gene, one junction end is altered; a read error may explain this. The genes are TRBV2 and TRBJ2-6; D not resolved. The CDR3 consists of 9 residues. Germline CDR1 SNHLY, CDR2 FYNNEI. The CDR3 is CASSEVPTF. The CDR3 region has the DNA TGTGCCAGCAGTGAAGTCCCGACTTTC.

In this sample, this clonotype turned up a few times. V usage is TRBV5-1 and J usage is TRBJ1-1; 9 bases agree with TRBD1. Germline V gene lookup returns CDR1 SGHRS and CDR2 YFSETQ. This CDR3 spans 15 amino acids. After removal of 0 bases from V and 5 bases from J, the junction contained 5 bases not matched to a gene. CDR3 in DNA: TGCGCCAGCAGCTTGGCAGCGACAGGGGGGACTGAAGCTTTCTTT. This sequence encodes CASSLAATGGTEAFF.

The CDR3 coding sequence is TGTGCCAGCAGCTGTGGGGAGCTGTTTTTT. Its translation is CASSCGELFF. The rearrangement uses TRBV7-9 and TRBJ2-2; D not certain. The CDR3 runs to 10 residues. V dropped 4 bases and J dropped 8 bases, with 2 bases sitting between them. The V gene's germline CDR1 is SEHNR and CDR2 FQNEAQ (reference sequence). The variable domain in full, with the rest retrieved from reference TRBV7-9 and TRBJ2-2, is DTGVSQNPRHKITKRGQNVTFRCDPISEHNRLYWYRQTLGQGPEFLTYFQNEAQLEKSRLLSDRFSAERPKGSFSTLEIQRTEQGDSAMYLCASSCGELFFGEGSRLTVL.

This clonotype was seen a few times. As DNA, the CDR3 is TGTGCCACCAGCAGTAGCGGGGGGGCCAGAGATACGCAGTATTTT. Protein: CATSSSGGARDTQYF. The rearrangement uses TRBV15 and TRBJ2-3, with 11 bases identical to TRBD2. J lost 5 bases, V lost 3 bases, and 4 bases had no gene match. Germline V lookup: CDR1 LNHNV, CDR2 YYDKDF (reference sequence). CDR3 length: 15 amino acids.

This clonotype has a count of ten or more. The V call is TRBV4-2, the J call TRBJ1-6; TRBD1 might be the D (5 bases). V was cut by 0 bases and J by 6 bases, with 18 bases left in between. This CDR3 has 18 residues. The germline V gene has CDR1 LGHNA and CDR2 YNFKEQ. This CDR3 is CASSQDSVGGLGNSPLHF. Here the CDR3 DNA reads TGTGCCAGCAGCCAAGATTCTGTCGGGGGGTTGGGTAATTCACCCCTCCACTTT.

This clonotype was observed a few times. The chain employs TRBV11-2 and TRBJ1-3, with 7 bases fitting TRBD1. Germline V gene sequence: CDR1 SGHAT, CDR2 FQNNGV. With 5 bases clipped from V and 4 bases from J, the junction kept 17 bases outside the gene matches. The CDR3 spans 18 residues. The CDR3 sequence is CASSQDGTAFVAGNTIYF. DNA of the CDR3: TGTGCCAGCAGCCAAGATGGGACAGCGTTTGTGGCGGGAAACACCATATATTTT.

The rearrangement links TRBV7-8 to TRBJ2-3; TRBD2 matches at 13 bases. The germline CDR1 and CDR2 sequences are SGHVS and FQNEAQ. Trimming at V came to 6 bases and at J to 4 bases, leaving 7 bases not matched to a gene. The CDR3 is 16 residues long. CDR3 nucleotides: TGTGCCAGCAGTACTGGACTAGCGGGAGAGGCAGATACGCAGTATTTT. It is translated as CASSTGLAGEADTQYF.

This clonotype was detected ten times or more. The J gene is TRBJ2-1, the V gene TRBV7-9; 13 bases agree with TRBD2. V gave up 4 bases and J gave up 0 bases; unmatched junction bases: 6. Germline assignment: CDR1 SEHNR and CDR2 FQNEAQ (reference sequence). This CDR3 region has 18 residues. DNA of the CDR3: TGTGCCAGCAGCTCAGGGACTAGCGGGGAGAGCTCCTACAATGAGCAGTTCTTC. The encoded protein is CASSSGTSGESSYNEQFF.

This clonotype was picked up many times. The CDR3 DNA reads TGTGCCAGCAGCGTCGGTGGGACTCGATACAATGAGCAGTTCTTC. It translates to CASSVGGTRYNEQFF. The rearrangement links TRBV9 to TRBJ2-1; maybe TRBD2 (6 bases). The CDR3 has 15 amino acids. The ends were cut back, 2 bases at V and 4 bases at J, with 13 bases in the middle. Germline values: CDR1 SGDLS, CDR2 YYNGEE.

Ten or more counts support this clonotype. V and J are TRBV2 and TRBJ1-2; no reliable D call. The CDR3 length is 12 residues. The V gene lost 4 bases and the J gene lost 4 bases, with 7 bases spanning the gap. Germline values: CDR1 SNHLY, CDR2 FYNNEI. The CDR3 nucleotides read TGTGCCAGCAGTGTAGCAACCTATGGCTACACCTTC. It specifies CASSVATYGYTF.